This TCR beta chain came from a study of cytomegalovirus exposure and HLA in healthy donors. The PCR used 60 Vbeta and 13 Jbeta primers. TCRdb's copy holds only in-frame clones and misses some; the assay was immunoSEQ multiplex PCR. The sample consists of roughly 170,000 clones, approximately 86% of them appearing once. The CDR3 consists of 18 residues. Germline lookup yields CDR1 SGDLS and CDR2 YYNGEE. The V segment lost 0 bases and the J segment 3 bases; nucleotides outside the gene matches: 13. The source of this sequence is a male donor in good health and CMV-seronegative. The chain has TRBV9 and TRBJ2-7; TRBD1 agrees at 9 bases. Sequenced: PBMCs. The CDR3 spells CASSVAPGDGTGSYEQYF. The CDR3 nucleotides read TGTGCCAGCAGCGTAGCGCCCGGGGATGGGACAGGGAGCTACGAGCAGTACTTC.